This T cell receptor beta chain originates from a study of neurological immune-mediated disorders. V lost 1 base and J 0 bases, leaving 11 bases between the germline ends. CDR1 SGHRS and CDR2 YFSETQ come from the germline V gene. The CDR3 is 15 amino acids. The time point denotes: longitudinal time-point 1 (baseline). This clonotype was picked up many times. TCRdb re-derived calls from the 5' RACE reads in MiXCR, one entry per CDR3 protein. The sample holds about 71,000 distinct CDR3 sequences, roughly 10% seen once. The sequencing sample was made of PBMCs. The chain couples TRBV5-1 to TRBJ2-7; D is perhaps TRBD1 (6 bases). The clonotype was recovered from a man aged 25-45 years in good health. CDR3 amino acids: CASSLKGTSSYEQYF. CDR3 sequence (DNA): TGCGCCAGCAGCTTGAAAGGGACAAGCTCCTACGAGCAGTACTTC.